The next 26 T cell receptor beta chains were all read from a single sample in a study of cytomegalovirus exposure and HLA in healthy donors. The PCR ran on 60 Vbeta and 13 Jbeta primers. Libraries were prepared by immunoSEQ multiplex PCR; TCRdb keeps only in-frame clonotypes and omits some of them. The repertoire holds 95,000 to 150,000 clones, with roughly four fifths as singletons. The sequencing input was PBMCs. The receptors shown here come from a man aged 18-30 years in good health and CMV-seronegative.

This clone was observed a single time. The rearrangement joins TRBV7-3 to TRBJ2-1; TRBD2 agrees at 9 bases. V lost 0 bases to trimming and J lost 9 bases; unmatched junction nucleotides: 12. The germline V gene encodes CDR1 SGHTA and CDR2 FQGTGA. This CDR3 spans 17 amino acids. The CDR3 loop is CASSLTPGVRGGIEQFF. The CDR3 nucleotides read TGTGCCAGCAGCTTAACGCCGGGGGTGCGGGGGGGCATTGAGCAGTTCTTC.

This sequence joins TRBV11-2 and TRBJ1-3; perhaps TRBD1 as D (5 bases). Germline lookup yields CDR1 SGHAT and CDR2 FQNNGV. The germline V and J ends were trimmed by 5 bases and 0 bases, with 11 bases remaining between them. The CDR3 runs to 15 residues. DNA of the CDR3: TGTGCCAGCAGCCGTCTTGGGGCCTCTGGAAACACCATATATTTT. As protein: CASSRLGASGNTIYF.

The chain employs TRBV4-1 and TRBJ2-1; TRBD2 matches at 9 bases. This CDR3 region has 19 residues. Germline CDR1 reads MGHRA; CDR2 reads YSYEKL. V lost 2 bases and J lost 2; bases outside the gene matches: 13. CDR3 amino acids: CASSQLGRGGAGTYNEQFF. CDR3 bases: TGCGCCAGCAGCCAACTGGGGCGGGGGGGGGCCGGGACCTACAATGAGCAGTTCTTC.

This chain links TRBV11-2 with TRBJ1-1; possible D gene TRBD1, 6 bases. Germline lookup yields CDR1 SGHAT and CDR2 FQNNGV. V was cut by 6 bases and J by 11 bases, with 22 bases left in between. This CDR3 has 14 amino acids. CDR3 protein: CASRPLTGPLGAFF. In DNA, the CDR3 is TGTGCCAGCAGACCTTTGACAGGTCCCCTGGGGGCTTTCTTT.

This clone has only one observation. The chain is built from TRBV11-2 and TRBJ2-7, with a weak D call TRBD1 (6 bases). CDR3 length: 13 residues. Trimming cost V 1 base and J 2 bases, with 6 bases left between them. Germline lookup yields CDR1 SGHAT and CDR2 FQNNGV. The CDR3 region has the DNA TGTGCCAGCAGCTTAGGGACAGCCTACGAGCAGTACTTC. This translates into CASSLGTAYEQYF.

The CDR3, as DNA: TGTGCCAGCAGCGGTAGCCTGGGACACCTGATAGAGGACCTCCACTTT. Translated: CASSGSLGHLIEDLHF. The V gene is TRBV9, the J gene TRBJ1-6; D is perhaps TRBD1 (6 bases). Trimming removed 3 bases from V and 15 bases from J, with 25 bases in between. CDR3 size: 16 residues. From germline, CDR1 is SGDLS and CDR2 YYNGEE.

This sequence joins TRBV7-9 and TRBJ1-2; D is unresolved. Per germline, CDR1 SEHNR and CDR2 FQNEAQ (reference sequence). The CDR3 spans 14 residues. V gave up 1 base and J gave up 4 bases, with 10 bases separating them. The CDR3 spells CASSLVNTLYGYTF. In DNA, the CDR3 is TGTGCCAGCAGCTTAGTAAACACCCTCTATGGCTACACCTTC.

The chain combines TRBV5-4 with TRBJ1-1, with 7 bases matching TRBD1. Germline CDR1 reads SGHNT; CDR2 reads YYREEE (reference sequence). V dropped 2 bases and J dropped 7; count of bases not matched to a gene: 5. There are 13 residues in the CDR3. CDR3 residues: CASSFRGQIEAFF. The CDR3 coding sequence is TGTGCCAGCAGCTTTCGGGGACAGATTGAAGCTTTCTTT.

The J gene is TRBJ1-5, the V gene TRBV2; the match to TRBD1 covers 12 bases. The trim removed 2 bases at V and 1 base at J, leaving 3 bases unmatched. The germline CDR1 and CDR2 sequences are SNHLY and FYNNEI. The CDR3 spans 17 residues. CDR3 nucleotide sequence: TGTGCCAGCAGTGAAACCGGGACAGGGGGCAGCAATCAGCCCCAGCATTTT. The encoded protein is CASSETGTGGSNQPQHF.

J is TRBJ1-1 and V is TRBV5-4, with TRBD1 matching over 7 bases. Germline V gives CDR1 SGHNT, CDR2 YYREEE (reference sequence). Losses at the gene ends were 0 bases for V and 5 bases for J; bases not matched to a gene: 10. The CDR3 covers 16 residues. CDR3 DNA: TGTGCCAGCAGCTTGGGAAGACGTACAGGGGAGACTGAAGCTTTCTTT. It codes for CASSLGRRTGETEAFF. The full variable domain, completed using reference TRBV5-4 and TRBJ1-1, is ETGVTQSPTHLIKTRGQQVTLRCSSQSGHNTVSWYQQALGQGPQFIFQYYREEENGRGNFPPRFSGLQFPNYSSELNVNALELDDSALYLCASSLGRRTGETEAFFGQGTRLTVV.

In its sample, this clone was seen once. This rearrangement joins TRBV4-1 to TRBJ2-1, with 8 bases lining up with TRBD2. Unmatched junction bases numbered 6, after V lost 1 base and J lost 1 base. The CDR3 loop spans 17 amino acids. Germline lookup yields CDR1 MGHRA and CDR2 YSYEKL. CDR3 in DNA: TGCGCCAGCAGCCAAGGGAGCGGGGGCGCTTCCTACAATGAGCAGTTCTTC. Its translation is CASSQGSGGASYNEQFF.

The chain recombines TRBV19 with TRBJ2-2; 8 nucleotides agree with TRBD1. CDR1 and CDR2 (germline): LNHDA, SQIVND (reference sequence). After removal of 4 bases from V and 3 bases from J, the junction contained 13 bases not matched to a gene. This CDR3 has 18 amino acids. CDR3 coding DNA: TGTGCCAGTAGTACCCTGACAGGGGCAGAGAGGGACACCGGGGAGCTGTTTTTT. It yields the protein CASSTLTGAERDTGELFF.

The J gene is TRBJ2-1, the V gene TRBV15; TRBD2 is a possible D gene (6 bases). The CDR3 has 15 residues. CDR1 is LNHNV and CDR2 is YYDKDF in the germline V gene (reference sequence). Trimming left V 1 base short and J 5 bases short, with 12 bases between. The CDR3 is CATSRARTGDNEQFF. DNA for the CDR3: TGTGCCACCAGCAGAGCGAGGACGGGAGACAATGAGCAGTTCTTC.

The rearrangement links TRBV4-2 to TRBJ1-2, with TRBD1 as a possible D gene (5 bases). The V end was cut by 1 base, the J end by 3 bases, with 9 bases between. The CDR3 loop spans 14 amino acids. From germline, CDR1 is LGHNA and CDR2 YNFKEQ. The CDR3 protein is CASSQGGEDYGYTF. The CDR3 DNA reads TGTGCCAGCAGCCAAGGGGGGGAGGACTATGGCTACACCTTC.

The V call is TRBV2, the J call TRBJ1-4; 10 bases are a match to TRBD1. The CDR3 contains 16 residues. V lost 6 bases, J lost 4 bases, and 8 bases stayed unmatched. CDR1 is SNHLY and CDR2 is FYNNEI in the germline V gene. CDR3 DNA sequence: TGTGCCAGCAGACGCAGGACAGGGGGAGGTAATGAAAAACTGTTTTTT. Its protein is CASRRRTGGGNEKLFF.

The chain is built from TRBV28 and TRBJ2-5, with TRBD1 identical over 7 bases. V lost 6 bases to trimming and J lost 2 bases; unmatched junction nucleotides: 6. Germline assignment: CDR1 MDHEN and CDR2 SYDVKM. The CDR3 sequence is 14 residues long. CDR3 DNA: TGTGCCAGCAGCCCCGGGGACAGACAAGAGACCCAGTACTTC. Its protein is CASSPGDRQETQYF.

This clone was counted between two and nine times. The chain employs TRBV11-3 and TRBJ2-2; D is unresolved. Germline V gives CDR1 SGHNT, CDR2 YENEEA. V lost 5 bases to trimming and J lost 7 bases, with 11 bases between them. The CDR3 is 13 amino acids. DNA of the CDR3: TGTGCCAGCAGCCGTAGATCGGGCGGGGAGCTGTTTTTT. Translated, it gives CASSRRSGGELFF.

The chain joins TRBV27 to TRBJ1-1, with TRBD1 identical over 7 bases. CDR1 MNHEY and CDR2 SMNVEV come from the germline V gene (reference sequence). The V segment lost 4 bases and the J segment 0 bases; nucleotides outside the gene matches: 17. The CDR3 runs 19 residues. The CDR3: CASSSSTGSTWDMNTEAFF. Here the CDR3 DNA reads TGTGCCAGCAGTTCATCGACAGGGTCCACCTGGGATATGAACACTGAAGCTTTCTTT.

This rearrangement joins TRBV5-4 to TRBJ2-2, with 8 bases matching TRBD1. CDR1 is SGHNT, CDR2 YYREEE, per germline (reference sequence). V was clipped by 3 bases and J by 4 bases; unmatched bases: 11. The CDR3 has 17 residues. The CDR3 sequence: CASSSEPGQGGTGELFF. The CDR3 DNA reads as TGTGCCAGCAGCTCCGAGCCCGGACAGGGCGGCACCGGGGAGCTGTTTTTT.

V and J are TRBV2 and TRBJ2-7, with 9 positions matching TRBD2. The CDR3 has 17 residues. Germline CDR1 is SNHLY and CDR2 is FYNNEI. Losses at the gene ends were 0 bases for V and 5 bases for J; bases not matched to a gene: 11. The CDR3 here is CASSEALILAGTHEQYF. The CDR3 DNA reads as TGTGCCAGCAGTGAAGCGCTTATCCTAGCGGGGACCCACGAGCAGTACTTC. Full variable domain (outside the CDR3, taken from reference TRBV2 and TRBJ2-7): EPEVTQTPSHQVTQMGQEVILRCVPISNHLYFYWYRQILGQKVEFLVSFYNNEISEKSEIFDDQFSVERPDGSNFTLKIRSTKLEDSAMYFCASSEALILAGTHEQYFGPGTRLTVT.

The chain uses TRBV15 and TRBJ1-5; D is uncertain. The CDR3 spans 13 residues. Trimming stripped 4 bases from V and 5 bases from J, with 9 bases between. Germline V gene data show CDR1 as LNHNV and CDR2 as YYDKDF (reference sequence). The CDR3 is CATSTQIHQPQHF. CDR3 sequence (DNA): TGTGCCACCAGCACACAGATTCATCAGCCCCAGCATTTT.

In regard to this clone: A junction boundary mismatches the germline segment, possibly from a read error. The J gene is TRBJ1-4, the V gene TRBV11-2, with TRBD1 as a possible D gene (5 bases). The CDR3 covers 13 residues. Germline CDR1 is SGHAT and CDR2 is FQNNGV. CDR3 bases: TGTGCCAGCAGCTTAGGGGGGGTCTCGGACATGCTTTTT. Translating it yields CASSLGGVSDMLF. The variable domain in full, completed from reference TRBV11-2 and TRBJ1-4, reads EAGVAQSPRYKIIEKRQSVAFWCNPISGHATLYWYQQILGQGPKLLIQFQNNGVVDDSQLPKDRFSAERLKGVDSTLKIQPAKLEDSAVYLCASSLGGVSDMLFGSGTQLSVL.

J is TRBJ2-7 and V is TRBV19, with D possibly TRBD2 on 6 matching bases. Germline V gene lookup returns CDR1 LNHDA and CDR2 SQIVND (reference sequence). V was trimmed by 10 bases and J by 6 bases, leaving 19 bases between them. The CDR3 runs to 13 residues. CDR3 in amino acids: CATGTSIKAEQYF. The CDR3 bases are TGTGCCACCGGGACTTCGATTAAGGCCGAGCAGTACTTC.

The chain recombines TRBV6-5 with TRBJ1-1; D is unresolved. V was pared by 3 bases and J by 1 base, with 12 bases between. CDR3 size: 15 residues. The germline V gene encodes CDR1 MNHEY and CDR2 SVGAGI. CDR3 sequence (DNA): TGTGCCAGCAGTTATGCTTCCGCGGGGAACACTGAAGCTTTCTTT. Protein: CASSYASAGNTEAFF.

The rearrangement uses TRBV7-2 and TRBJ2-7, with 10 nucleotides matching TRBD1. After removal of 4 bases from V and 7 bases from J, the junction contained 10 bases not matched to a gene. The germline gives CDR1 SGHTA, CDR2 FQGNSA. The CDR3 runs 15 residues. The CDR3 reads CASSYAGTGEREQYF. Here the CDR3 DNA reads TGTGCCAGCAGCTACGCGGGGACAGGGGAGCGGGAGCAGTACTTC. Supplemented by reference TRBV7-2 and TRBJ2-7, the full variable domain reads GAGVSQSPSNKVTEKGKDVELRCDPISGHTALYWYRQSLGQGLEFLIYFQGNSAPDKSGLPSDRFSAERTGGSVSTLTIQRTQQEDSAVYLCASSYAGTGEREQYFGPGTRLTVT.

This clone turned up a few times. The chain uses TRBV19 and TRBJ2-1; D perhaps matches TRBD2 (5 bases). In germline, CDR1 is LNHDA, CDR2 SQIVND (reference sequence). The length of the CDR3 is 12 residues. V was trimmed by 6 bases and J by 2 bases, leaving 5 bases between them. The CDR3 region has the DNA TGTGCCAGTAGCGGGACCTACAATGAGCAGTTCTTC. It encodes CASSGTYNEQFF.